The 14 T cell receptor beta chains given below trace back to one sample, sequenced in a study of response to subunit inactivated influenza vaccine. One entry per CDR3 protein results from TCRdb running MiXCR on the RT-PCR reads. The table includes 540,000 or so distinct CDR3 sequences, under 15% detected once. The material was PBMCs from blood, obtained 45 days after vaccination. These receptors all come from a man in his fifties or sixties who received an inactivated influenza vaccine.

This clonotype was seen a few times. The V gene is TRBV10-2, the J gene TRBJ2-2, with D perhaps TRBD2 (6 bases). Germline V gene lookup returns CDR1 WSHSY and CDR2 SAAADI. Trimming stripped 5 bases from V and 5 bases from J, with 15 bases between. This CDR3 contains 15 residues. DNA of the CDR3: TGCGCCAGCAGTCGGATTAGCGGTACGACCGGGGAGCTGTTTTTT. Translating it yields CASSRISGTTGELFF.

This clonotype turned up a few times. V gene TRBV10-2 combines with J gene TRBJ1-5; the D gene is possibly TRBD1 (6 bases). CDR3 size: 13 residues. The V end was cut by 7 bases, the J end by 5 bases, with 12 bases between. Germline V lookup: CDR1 WSHSY, CDR2 SAAADI. The CDR3 loop reads CASNKGGYQPQHF. The CDR3 DNA reads TGCGCCAGCAATAAGGGGGGTTATCAGCCCCAGCATTTT.

V usage is TRBV4-3 and J usage is TRBJ2-7; 7 nucleotides line up with TRBD2. The junction had 11 bases not matched to a gene; V was cut back by 0 bases and J by 0 bases. Germline CDR1 is LGHNA and CDR2 is YSLEER. There are 18 residues in the CDR3. The CDR3 loop reads CASSQEWYRDYFSYEQYF. In DNA form, the CDR3 reads TGCGCCAGCAGCCAAGAGTGGTACCGGGACTACTTCTCCTACGAGCAGTACTTC.

This clonotype was seen a handful of times. The chain has TRBV2 and TRBJ2-1; D is perhaps TRBD1 (5 bases). The CDR3 loop spans 14 amino acids. The V and J ends lost 4 bases and 4 bases respectively, with 11 bases between them. Germline V gene lookup returns CDR1 SNHLY and CDR2 FYNNEI. CDR3 bases: TGTGCCAGCAGTGCTCCAGGGAAGTACAATGAGCAGTTCTTC. This codes for CASSAPGKYNEQFF.

Only a few counts were recorded for this clonotype. The V gene is TRBV20-1, the J gene TRBJ2-7; 10 bases are a match to TRBD1. This CDR3 region has 15 residues. CDR1 DFQATT and CDR2 SNEGSKA come from the germline V gene (reference sequence). With V trimmed by 6 bases and J by 6 bases, 14 bases remained unmatched. CDR3 sequence: CSARGLGQGVGEQYF. CDR3 nucleotides: TGCAGTGCCAGGGGGCTTGGACAGGGGGTTGGCGAGCAGTACTTC.

This clonotype was observed many times. The chain carries TRBV6-1 and TRBJ2-1; D gene uncertain. The CDR3 length is 14 residues. Looked up from germline, CDR1 is MNHNS and CDR2 is SASEGT. V was shortened by 10 bases and J by 1 base, with 14 bases between the two germline ends. This CDR3 reads CATSLRRSYNEQFF. The CDR3 DNA reads TGTGCCACCTCCCTAAGGAGATCCTACAATGAGCAGTTCTTC.

This chain links TRBV11-2 with TRBJ2-6, with D uncertain. Germline V gene sequence: CDR1 SGHAT, CDR2 FQNNGV. V was cut by 1 base and J by 0 bases, with 13 bases left in between. The CDR3 has 18 amino acids. CDR3 DNA sequence: TGTGCCAGCAGCTTAGTTTACAGCCTAAGCTCTGGGGCCAACGTCCTGACTTTC. Its translation is CASSLVYSLSSGANVLTF.

The sample holds a few counts of this clonotype. The CDR3 loop is CSARDPLAGGRGHNEQFF. Written as DNA, the CDR3 is TGCAGTGCTAGAGACCCCCTAGCGGGGGGCAGAGGGCACAATGAGCAGTTCTTC. This chain joins TRBV20-1 and TRBJ2-1; 11 bases agree with TRBD2. The V and J ends lost 0 bases and 5 bases, in that order; junction bases with no gene match: 12. Germline V lookup: CDR1 DFQATT, CDR2 SNEGSKA (reference sequence). The CDR3 totals 18 residues.

This clonotype was found a few times. The chain recombines TRBV9 with TRBJ2-1; D is ambiguous. Trimming took off 0 bases at V and 5 bases at J, with 6 bases between the two ends. CDR3 size: 13 residues. Germline CDR1 reads SGDLS; CDR2 reads YYNGEE. Written as DNA, the CDR3 is TGTGCCAGCAGCGTAGTCAGCAACAATGAGCAGTTCTTC. It translates to CASSVVSNNEQFF.

This sequence joins TRBV6-5 and TRBJ1-1, with D unresolved. CDR1 is MNHEY and CDR2 is SVGAGI in the germline V gene. V dropped 0 bases and J dropped 4 bases, with 9 bases sitting between them. The CDR3 is 14 residues long. For the CDR3, the DNA is TGTGCCAGCAGTTACTCGCAAGGGATCACTGAAGCTTTCTTT. Protein product: CASSYSQGITEAFF.

This clonotype was recorded only once. V and J are TRBV7-2 and TRBJ2-1; D call uncertain. Germline CDR1 reads SGHTA; CDR2 reads FQGNSA. V was cut by 1 base and J by 5 bases, with 12 bases left in between. The CDR3 consists of 15 residues. The CDR3 bases are TGTGCCAGCAGCTTAGTACAGCTTGTAAACAATGAGCAGTTCTTC. As protein: CASSLVQLVNNEQFF. The full variable domain, completed using reference TRBV7-2 and TRBJ2-1, is GAGVSQSPSNKVTEKGKDVELRCDPISGHTALYWYRQSLGQGLEFLIYFQGNSAPDKSGLPSDRFSAERTGGSVSTLTIQRTQQEDSAVYLCASSLVQLVNNEQFFGPGTRLTVL.

The CDR3 loop reads CSVEDPWGETQYF. The CDR3, as DNA: TGCAGCGTTGAAGATCCCTGGGGGGAGACCCAGTACTTC. This chain joins TRBV29-1 and TRBJ2-5; D possibly matches TRBD1 or TRBD2 (5 bases each). The CDR3 is 13 residues long. The germline V gene has CDR1 SQVTM and CDR2 ANQGSEA. V gave up 0 bases and J gave up 5 bases, with 10 bases separating them.

There are a few counts of this clonotype. The CDR3 DNA reads TGCAGTGCCCACTGGATGACAGGAAATGAAAAACTGTTTTTT. Translation gives CSAHWMTGNEKLFF. The chain has TRBV20-1 and TRBJ1-4; D may be TRBD1 (6 bases). The CDR3 extends over 14 amino acids. From germline, CDR1 is DFQATT and CDR2 SNEGSKA (reference sequence). V was trimmed by 6 bases and J by 5 bases, leaving 16 bases between them.

This sequence joins TRBV29-1 and TRBJ1-2; maybe TRBD1 (5 bases). Germline loops: CDR1 SQVTM, CDR2 ANQGSEA. This CDR3 comprises 14 residues. V was shortened by 3 bases and J by 8 bases, with 19 bases between the two germline ends. CDR3 residues: CSVEGRQGRVGYTF. The CDR3 bases are TGCAGCGTTGAGGGACGCCAGGGCCGAGTGGGCTACACCTTC. Filled out from reference TRBV29-1 and TRBJ1-2, the complete variable domain reads SAVISQKPSRDICQRGTSLTIQCQVDSQVTMMFWYRQQPGQSLTLIATANQGSEATYESGFVIDKFPISRPNLTFSTLTVSNMSPEDSSIYLCSVEGRQGRVGYTFGSGTRLTVV.